The 20 T cell receptor delta chains presented below share a single source sample, sequenced in a study of γδ T cells in repeated Plasmodium falciparum infection. Vgamma9/Vdelta2+ and Vdelta2-negative gammadelta T cells were flow-sorted from PBMC for bulk sequencing. TCRdb re-called the multiplex PCR reads via CATT. The sample lists around 50,000 delta-chain clones; roughly 2% were seen once. The source material was gamma-delta T cells from blood. The source is a pool of human donors (malaria-infected and uninfected, not separated).

This clone was seen more than once but under ten times. The TCRdb record carries a much larger clone's protein, which differs from this DNA's translation at residue 20; a read error is the likely cause, and the protein listed here is the DNA translation. The V gene was identified as TRDV2, while no J gene was called; the table assigns TRDD3, which was not confirmed against the DNA. The CDR3 extends over 21 amino acids. Per the germline V gene, CDR1 is GEAIGNYY and CDR2 is EKD. The CDR3 DNA sequence: TGTGCCTGTGACACTTTACTGGGGGATACACGATCCTCCTGGGACACCCGACAGATGATTTTC. Its protein product is CACDTLLGDTRSSWDTRQMIF.

This clone was recorded at least ten times. The chain recombines TRDV1 with TRDJ1; the match to TRDD3 covers 13 bases. CDR3 length: 19 amino acids. Germline V CDR1 and CDR2: TSWWSYY, QGS. V gave up 1 base and J gave up 3 bases; unmatched junction bases: 11. The CDR3, as DNA: TGTGCTCTTGGGGAACGGCCCCCGTACTGGGGGATACGGGCCGATAAACTCATCTTT. It specifies CALGERPPYWGIRADKLIF.

This clone has more than one count but fewer than ten. TCRdb's protein for this DNA is that of a much larger clone and differs from the translation at residue 12, likely a read error; the protein shown is the DNA translation. V and J are TRDV3 and TRDJ1, with a tentative D call TRDD3 (5 bases). TCRdb supplies no J gene; here it was assigned by aligning the nucleotide sequence to germline. V dropped 4 bases and J dropped 1 base, with 28 bases sitting between them. The germline V gene has CDR1 TVYSNPD and CDR2 GDNSRS (reference sequence). The CDR3 extends over 18 amino acids. The CDR3 is CASLFWATLWAGTDKLIF. The DNA of the CDR3 is TGTGCCTCCCTGTTTTGGGCTACACTCTGGGCGGGCACCGATAAACTCATCTTT.

This clone was observed at least ten times. Given a far larger clone just one base away, this is likely a sequencing read error. V is TRDV1 and J is TRDJ1; TRDD3 matches 9 bases. The J gene was missing in TCRdb and was found by matching the end of the DNA to germline. CDR3 size: 27 residues. Trimming took 1 base from V and 2 from J; bases not matched to a gene: 38. In germline, CDR1 is TSWWSYY, CDR2 QGS. The CDR3: CALGEPLLLAPKLGDTRRKGGTDKLIF. As DNA, the CDR3 is TGTGCTCTTGGGGAACCCCTCCTCCTAGCCCCCAAGCTAGGGGATACGCGGCGAAAGGGGGGTACCGATAAACTCATCTTT.

This clone was counted only a few times. TCRdb's listed protein matches a much larger clone and diverges from this DNA's translation at residue 12, likely through a read error; the protein shown comes from the DNA. The genes are TRDV1 and TRDJ1, with D possibly matching TRDD3 (8 bases). No J segment appears in TCRdb, so it was assigned here by matching the sequence to germline. Per germline, CDR1 TSWWSYY and CDR2 QGS. The CDR3 runs 26 residues. With 2 bases removed from V and 2 bases from J, the gap between germline ends came to 45 bases. CDR3 sequence reads: CALGESRPSLSGWGTPFYILTDKLIF. In DNA, the CDR3 is TGTGCTCTTGGGGAATCACGGCCTTCCTTATCCGGCTGGGGGACTCCTTTTTACATTTTGACCGATAAACTCATCTTT.

Many counts were recorded for this clone. This likely reflects a read error, since a far larger clone is one base away. The same CDR3 also results from other DNA sequences found in this sample. The chain joins TRDV3 to TRDJ1; 8 bases are shared with TRDD3. The CDR3 loop spans 17 amino acids. The germline V gene encodes CDR1 TVYSNPD and CDR2 GDNSRS (reference sequence). CDR3 DNA sequence: TGTGCTCAAAGGTTAAGGACTGGGGGGCCCTACACCGATAAACTCATCTTT. This sequence encodes CAQRLRTGGPYTDKLIF.

This clone was detected only a few times. This DNA's translation and the protein TCRdb lists, from a much larger clone, do not match at residue 18, likely due to a read error; the protein shown is translated from the DNA. The genes are TRDV1 and TRDJ1; 12 nucleotides agree with TRDD3. Here the J gene came from matching the DNA to germline, since TCRdb omits it. Germline loops: CDR1 TSWWSYY, CDR2 QGS. This CDR3 region has 22 residues. CDR3 protein: CALGELCPHLLGDTIYTAKLIF. The CDR3 DNA is TGTGCTCTTGGGGAACTCTGCCCTCATCTACTGGGGGATACCATATACACCGCTAAACTCATCTTT.

This clone has just a few counts. This likely came from a read error, as a far larger clone is one base away. Other DNA sequences of this sample code for an identical CDR3. V is TRDV3 and J is TRDJ1, with TRDD3 as a possible D gene (6 bases). The J gene was not available in TCRdb and was assigned here by matching the DNA to germline segments. The CDR3 spans 16 residues. The V gene lost 5 bases and the J gene lost 0 bases, with 22 bases spanning the gap. CDR1 is TVYSNPD, CDR2 GDNSRS, per germline (reference sequence). CDR3 in DNA: TGTGCCCAGGTCCGGCTCGGGGATGGGTACACCGATAAACTCATCTTT. This encodes CAQVRLGDGYTDKLIF. The whole variable domain, filled in from reference TRDV3 and TRDJ1, reads CDKVTQSSPDQTVASGSEVVLLCTYDTVYSNPDLFWYRIRPDYSFQFVFYGDNSRSEGADFTQGRFSVKHILTQKAFHLVISPVRTEDSATYYCAQVRLGDGYTDKLIFGKGTRVTVEP.

There are many counts of this clone. With a far larger clone one base away, a read error is the likely cause. In the same sample, other DNA sequences code for this CDR3. The V and J genes are TRDV2 and TRDJ1; D is ambiguous. The J gene is absent in TCRdb and was assigned here via DNA matching to germline. The V gene lost 0 bases and the J gene lost 0 bases, with 22 bases spanning the gap. This CDR3 has 19 amino acids. Germline V gene data show CDR1 as GEAIGNYY and CDR2 as EKD. The DNA for the CDR3 is TGTGCCTGTGACACCGTCTCGGGAGGGTCCCCGAGCCACACCGATAAACTCATCTTT. Translation: CACDTVSGGSPSHTDKLIF.

This clone was recorded many times. This is likely an artifact of a read error, given a far larger clone one base away. Other DNA sequences in the sample encode the same CDR3. Here the CDR3 reads CALNFPTWWGAYTDKLIF. In DNA form, the CDR3 reads TGTGCCTTGAATTTTCCTACGTGGTGGGGGGCGTATACCGATAAACTCATCTTT. The chain links TRDV3 to TRDJ1; TRDD2 is a possible D gene (7 bases). TCRdb gives no J gene; it was assigned here by matching the DNA to germline. The CDR3 runs 18 residues. Germline V gene sequence: CDR1 TVYSNPD, CDR2 GDNSRS (reference sequence). V was shortened by 3 bases and J by 2 bases, with 28 bases between the two germline ends.

The table lists this clone with many counts. Since a far larger clone is one base different, this is likely a read error. The same CDR3 arises from other DNA sequences in this sample as well. The gene calls are TRDV3 and TRDJ1, with 8 bases matching TRDD2. CDR1 TVYSNPD and CDR2 GDNSRS come from the germline V gene (reference sequence). The CDR3 is 16 amino acids. V was clipped by 3 bases and J by 0 bases; unmatched bases: 12. The CDR3 DNA reads as TGTGCCTTCCGCTTCCTACTAGGACTGTACACCGATAAACTCATCTTT. Amino acid sequence: CAFRFLLGLYTDKLIF.

This clone was recorded at least ten times. This likely traces to a read error, being one base from a far larger clone. The same CDR3 is also encoded by other DNA sequences in this sample. The chain combines TRAV38-2/DV8 with TRDJ1, with D perhaps matching TRDD2 or TRDD3 (6 bases each). The CDR3 runs to 20 residues. CDR1 is TSESDYY and CDR2 is QEAYKQQN in the germline V gene. The V gene lost 0 bases and the J gene lost 5 bases, with 29 bases spanning the gap. The CDR3 sequence is CAYRSGTAFRVGDRRDKLIF. The CDR3 coding sequence is TGTGCTTATAGGAGCGGCACTGCCTTCCGAGTCGGGGATCGCAGGGATAAACTCATCTTT.

This clone was observed many times. With only one base between it and a far larger clone, this is likely a read error. The sample holds other DNA sequences that translate to the same CDR3. The V and J genes are TRDV1 and TRDJ1; TRDD3 is a possible D gene (5 bases). This CDR3 is 19 amino acids long. Germline V gene data show CDR1 as TSWWSYY and CDR2 as QGS. CDR3 DNA: TGTGCCCTTGGGGACAATAAATTTCGCTGTTCCCCGTACACCGATAAACTCATCTTT. This sequence encodes CALGDNKFRCSPYTDKLIF.

A word on this clone: TCRdb's entry gives the protein of a much larger clone, which mismatches this DNA's translation at residue 24, likely from a read error; the protein reported here is translated from the DNA. The V gene is TRDV1; the J gene was not called; the D call TRDD3 from the table was never checked on the DNA. Looked up from germline, CDR1 is TSWWSYY and CDR2 is QGS. This CDR3 is built from 25 residues. CDR3 protein: CALGELALSNWGIQRQRRYTDKLTF. The CDR3 nucleotides are TGTGCTCTTGGGGAACTAGCCCTCTCCAACTGGGGGATACAAAGGCAGAGGAGGTACACCGATAAACTCACCTTT.

The chain couples TRDV3 to TRDJ1, with 10 bases matching TRDD3. Here the J gene came from matching the DNA to germline, since TCRdb omits it. Losses at the gene ends were 0 bases for V and 1 base for J; bases not matched to a gene: 26. This CDR3 contains 22 residues. Per the germline V gene, CDR1 is TVYSNPD and CDR2 is GDNSRS (reference sequence). The CDR3 coding sequence is TGTGCCTTTAGCTTTCCTACGGATCTCTGGGGGATAGAGCCCCGGGGCACCGATAAACTCATCTTT. Amino acids: CAFSFPTDLWGIEPRGTDKLIF. The variable domain in full, with the rest retrieved from reference TRDV3 and TRDJ1, is CDKVTQSSPDQTVASGSEVVLLCTYDTVYSNPDLFWYRIRPDYSFQFVFYGDNSRSEGADFTQGRFSVKHILTQKAFHLVISPVRTEDSATYYCAFSFPTDLWGIEPRGTDKLIFGKGTRVTVEP.

Only a few counts were recorded for this clone. This DNA's translation and the protein TCRdb lists, from a much larger clone, do not match at residue 16, likely due to a read error; the protein shown is translated from the DNA. V gene TRDV1 combines with J gene TRDJ1; TRDD2 matches 8 bases. The J gene is not listed in TCRdb, so it was assigned here from a DNA match to germline. Germline V gives CDR1 TSWWSYY, CDR2 QGS. The V segment lost 3 bases and the J segment 5 bases; nucleotides outside the gene matches: 23. This CDR3 spans 20 amino acids. The CDR3 is CALGDYNSSYDDYWADKLIF. For the CDR3, the DNA is TGTGCTCTTGGGGACTACAATTCTTCCTACGATGACTACTGGGCAGATAAACTCATCTTT.

As concerns this clone: TCRdb records a much larger clone's protein for this DNA, with a difference at residue 20 that likely arises from a read error; the protein given is the translation of the DNA. The V gene was identified as TRDV1, while no J gene was called; TRDD2 is the table's D call and was not checked against the DNA. The CDR3 extends over 21 amino acids. Germline V gene sequence: CDR1 TSWWSYY, CDR2 QGS. The CDR3 region is CALGEPFLHGIGPLLTDKLTF. The CDR3 DNA reads as TGTGCTCTTGGGGAACCCTTCCTACACGGGATCGGACCTCTTCTCACCGATAAACTCACCTTT.

In the case of this clone: The amino acid sequence in TCRdb belongs to a much larger clone and departs from this DNA's translation at residue 3, likely a sequencing read error; the sequence shown is translated from the DNA. The rearrangement joins TRDV1 to TRDJ1; TRDD3 might be the D (5 bases). The V gene's germline CDR1 is TSWWSYY and CDR2 QGS. This CDR3 region has 13 residues. CDR3 DNA: TGTGCTCCTGGGACAACACACACCGATAAACTCATCTTT. Its protein is CAPGTTHTDKLIF.

Only a few counts were recorded for this clone. The mismatch at residue 15 between this DNA's translation and the TCRdb protein of a much larger clone likely reflects a read error; the protein shown is translated from the DNA. The gene calls are TRAV38-2/DV8 and TRDJ1, with a tentative D call TRDD3 (6 bases). No J segment appears in TCRdb, so it was assigned here by matching the sequence to germline. Germline V CDR1 and CDR2: TSESDYY, QEAYKQQN. This CDR3 is 20 amino acids long. V shed 0 bases and J shed 5 bases, with 29 bases lying between them. CDR3 DNA sequence: TGTGCTTATAGGAGCGGCACTGCTTTCCGAGTCGGGGATCGCATGGATAAACTCATCTTT. Its translation is CAYRSGTAFRVGDRMDKLIF.

Worth noting for this clone: This sequence is one base from a far larger clone and is likely a read error. Other DNA sequences in this sample translate to the same CDR3. The rearrangement joins TRDV1 to TRDJ1; 9 bases match TRDD2. No J gene was available from TCRdb, and it was assigned here by a germline match of the DNA. The CDR3 is 22 amino acids. V was clipped by 4 bases and J by 4 bases; unmatched bases: 28. Germline V lookup: CDR1 TSWWSYY, CDR2 QGS. The CDR3 spells CALGAPFLRYWRIVGTNDKLIF. The CDR3, as DNA: TGTGCTCTTGGGGCTCCCTTCCTACGTTACTGGAGGATCGTTGGCACGAACGATAAACTCATCTTT.